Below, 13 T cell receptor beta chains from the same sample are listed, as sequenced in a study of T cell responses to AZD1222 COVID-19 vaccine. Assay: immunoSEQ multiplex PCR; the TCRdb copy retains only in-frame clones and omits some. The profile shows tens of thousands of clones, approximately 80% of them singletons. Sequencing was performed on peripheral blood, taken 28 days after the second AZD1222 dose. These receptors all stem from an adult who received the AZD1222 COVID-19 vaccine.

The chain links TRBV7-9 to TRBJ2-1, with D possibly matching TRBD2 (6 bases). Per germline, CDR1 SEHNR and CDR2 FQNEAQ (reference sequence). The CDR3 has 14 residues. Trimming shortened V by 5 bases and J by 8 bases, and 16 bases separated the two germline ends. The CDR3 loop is CASSPRRDSDEQFF. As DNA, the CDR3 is TGTGCCAGCAGCCCGAGGAGGGATAGCGATGAGCAGTTCTTC.

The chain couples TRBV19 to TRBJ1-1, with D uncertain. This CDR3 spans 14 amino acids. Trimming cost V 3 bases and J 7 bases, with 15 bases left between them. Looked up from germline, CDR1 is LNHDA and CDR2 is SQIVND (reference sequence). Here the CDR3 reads CASSILLTTDEAFF. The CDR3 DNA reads TGTGCCAGTAGTATTCTGTTGACAACTGATGAAGCTTTCTTT.

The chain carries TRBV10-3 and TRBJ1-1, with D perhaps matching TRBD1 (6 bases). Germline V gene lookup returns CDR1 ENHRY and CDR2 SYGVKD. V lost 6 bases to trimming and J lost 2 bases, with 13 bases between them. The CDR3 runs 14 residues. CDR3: CAIRGGSGNTEAFF. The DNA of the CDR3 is TGTGCCATCAGGGGGGGCAGTGGAAACACTGAAGCTTTCTTT.

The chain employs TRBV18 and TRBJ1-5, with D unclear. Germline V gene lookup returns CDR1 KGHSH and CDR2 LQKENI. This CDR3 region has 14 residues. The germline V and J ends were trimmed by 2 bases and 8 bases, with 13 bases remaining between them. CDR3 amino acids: CASSPTAGFEPQHF. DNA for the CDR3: TGTGCCAGCTCACCAACAGCCGGATTTGAGCCCCAGCATTTT.

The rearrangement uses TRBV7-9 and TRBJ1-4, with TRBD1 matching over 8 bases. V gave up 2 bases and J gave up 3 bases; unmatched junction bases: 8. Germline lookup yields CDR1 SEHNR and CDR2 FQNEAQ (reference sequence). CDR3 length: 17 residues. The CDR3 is CASSLKGQGLANEKLFF. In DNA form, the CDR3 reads TGTGCCAGCAGCTTAAAAGGACAGGGTCTAGCTAATGAAAAACTGTTTTTT.

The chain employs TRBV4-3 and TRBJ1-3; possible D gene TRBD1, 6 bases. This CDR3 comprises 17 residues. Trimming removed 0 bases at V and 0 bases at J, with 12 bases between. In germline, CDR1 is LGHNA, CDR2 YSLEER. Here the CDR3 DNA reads TGCGCCAGCAGCCAAGATGGACAGCGTCACTCTGGAAACACCATATATTTT. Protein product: CASSQDGQRHSGNTIYF.

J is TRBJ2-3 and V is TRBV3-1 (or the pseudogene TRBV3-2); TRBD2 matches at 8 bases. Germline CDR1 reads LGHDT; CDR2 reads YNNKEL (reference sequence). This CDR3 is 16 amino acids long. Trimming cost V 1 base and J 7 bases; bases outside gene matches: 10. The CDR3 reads CASSQVGGVLKYTQYF. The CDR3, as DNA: TGTGCCAGCAGCCAAGTCGGGGGGGTTCTAAAATATACGCAGTATTTT.

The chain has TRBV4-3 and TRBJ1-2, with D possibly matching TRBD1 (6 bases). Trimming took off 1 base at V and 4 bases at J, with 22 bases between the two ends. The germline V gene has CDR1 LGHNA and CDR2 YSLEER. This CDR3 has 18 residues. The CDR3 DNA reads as TGCGCCAGCAGCCAAGTACTGGGGGCTGGAGTAAGTAGCTATGGCTACACCTTC. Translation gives CASSQVLGAGVSSYGYTF.

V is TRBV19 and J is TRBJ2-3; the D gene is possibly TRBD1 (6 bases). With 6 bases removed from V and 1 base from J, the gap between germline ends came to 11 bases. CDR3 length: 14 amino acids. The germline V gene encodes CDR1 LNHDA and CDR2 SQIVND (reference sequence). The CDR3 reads CASRAGTRTDTQYF. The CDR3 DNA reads TGTGCCAGTAGAGCAGGGACACGCACAGATACGCAGTATTTT.

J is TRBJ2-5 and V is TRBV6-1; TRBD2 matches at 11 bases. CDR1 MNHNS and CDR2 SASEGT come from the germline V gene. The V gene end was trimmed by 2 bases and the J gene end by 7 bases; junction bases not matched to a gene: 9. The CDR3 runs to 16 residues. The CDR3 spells CASSERTSGSRGTQYF. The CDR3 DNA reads TGTGCCAGCAGTGAAAGGACTAGCGGGTCTAGAGGGACCCAGTACTTC.

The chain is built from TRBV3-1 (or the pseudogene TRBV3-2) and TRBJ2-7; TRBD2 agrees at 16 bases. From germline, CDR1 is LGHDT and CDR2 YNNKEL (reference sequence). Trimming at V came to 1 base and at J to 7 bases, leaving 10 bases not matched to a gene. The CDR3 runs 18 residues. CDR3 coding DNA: TGTGCCAGCAGCCAAGGTATCCCGGGACTAGCGGGGGGGAGAGAGCAGTACTTC. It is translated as CASSQGIPGLAGGREQYF.

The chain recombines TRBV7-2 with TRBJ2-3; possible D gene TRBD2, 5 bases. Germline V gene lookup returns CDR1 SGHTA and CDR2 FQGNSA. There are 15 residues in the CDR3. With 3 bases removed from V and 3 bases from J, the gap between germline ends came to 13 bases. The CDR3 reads CASSFGSPDTDTQYF. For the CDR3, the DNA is TGTGCCAGCAGCTTTGGGAGTCCAGATACAGATACGCAGTATTTT.

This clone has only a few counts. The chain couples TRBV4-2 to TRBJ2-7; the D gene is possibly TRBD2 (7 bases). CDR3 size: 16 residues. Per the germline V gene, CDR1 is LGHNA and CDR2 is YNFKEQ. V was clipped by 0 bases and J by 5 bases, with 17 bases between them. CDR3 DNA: TGTGCCAGCAGCCAAGAAGGAGGGGGGGAGCCCCACGAGCAGTACTTC. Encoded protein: CASSQEGGGEPHEQYF.